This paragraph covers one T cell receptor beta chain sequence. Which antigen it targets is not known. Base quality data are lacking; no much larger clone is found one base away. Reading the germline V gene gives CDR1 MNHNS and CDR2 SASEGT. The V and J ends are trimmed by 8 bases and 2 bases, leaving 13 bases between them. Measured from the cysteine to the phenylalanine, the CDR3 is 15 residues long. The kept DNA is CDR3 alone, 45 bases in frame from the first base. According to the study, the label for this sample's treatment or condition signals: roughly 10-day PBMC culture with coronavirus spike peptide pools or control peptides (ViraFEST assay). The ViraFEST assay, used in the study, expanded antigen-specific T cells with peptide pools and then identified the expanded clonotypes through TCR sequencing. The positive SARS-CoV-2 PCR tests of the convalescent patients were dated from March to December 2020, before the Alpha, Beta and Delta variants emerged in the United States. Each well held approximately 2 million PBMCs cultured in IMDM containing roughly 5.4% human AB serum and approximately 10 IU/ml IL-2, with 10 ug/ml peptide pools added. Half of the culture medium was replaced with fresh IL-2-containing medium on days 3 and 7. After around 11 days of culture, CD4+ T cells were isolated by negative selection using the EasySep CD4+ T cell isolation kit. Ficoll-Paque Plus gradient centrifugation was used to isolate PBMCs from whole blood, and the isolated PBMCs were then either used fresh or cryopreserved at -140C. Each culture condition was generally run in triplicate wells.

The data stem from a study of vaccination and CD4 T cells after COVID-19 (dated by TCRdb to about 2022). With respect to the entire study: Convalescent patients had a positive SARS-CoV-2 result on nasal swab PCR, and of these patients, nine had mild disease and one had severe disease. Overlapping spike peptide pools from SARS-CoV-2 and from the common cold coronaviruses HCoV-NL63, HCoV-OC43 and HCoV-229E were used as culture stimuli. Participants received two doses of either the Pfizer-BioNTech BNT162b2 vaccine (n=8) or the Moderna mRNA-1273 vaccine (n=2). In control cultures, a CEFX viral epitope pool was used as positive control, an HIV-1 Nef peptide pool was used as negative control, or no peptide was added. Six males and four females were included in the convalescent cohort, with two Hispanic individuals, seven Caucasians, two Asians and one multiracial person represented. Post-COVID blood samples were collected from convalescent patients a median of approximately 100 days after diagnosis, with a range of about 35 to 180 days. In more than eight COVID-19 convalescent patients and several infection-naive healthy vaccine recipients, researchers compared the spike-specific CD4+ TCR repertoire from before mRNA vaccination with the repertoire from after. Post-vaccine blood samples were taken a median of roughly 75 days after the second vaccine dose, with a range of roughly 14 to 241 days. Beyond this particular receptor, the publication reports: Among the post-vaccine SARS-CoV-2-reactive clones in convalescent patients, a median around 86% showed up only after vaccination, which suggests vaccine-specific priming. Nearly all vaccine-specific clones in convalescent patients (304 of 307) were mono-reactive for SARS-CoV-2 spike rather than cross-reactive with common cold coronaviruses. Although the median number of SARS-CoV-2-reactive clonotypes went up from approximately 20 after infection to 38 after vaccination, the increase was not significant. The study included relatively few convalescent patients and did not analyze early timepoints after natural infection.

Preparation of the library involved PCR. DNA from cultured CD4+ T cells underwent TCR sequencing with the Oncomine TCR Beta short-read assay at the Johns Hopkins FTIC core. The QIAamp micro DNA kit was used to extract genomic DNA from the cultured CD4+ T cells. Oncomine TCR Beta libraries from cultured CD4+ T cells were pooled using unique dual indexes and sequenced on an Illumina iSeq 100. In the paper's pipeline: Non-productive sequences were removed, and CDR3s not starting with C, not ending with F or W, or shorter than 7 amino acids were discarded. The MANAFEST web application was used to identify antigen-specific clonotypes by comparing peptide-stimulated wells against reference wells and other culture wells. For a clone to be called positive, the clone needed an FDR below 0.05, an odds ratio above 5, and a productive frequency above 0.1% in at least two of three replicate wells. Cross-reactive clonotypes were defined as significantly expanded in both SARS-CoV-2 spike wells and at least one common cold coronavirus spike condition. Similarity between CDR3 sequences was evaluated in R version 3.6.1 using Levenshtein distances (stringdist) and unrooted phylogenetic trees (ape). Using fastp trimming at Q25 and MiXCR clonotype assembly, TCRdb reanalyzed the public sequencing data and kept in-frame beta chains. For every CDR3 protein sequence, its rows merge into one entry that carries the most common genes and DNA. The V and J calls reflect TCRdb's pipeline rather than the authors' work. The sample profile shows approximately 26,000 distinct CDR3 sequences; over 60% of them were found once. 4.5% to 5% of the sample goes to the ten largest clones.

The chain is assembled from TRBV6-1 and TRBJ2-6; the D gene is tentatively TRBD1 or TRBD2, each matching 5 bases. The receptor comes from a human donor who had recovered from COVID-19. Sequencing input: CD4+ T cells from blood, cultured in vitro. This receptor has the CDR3 CASSNGGAGANVLTF. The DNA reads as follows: TGTGCCAGCTCCAATGGGGGAGCTGGGGCCAACGTCCTGACTTTC.